One TCR beta chain is described in this entry. CDR3 size: 19 residues. J was trimmed by 1 base and V by 1 base; bases with no gene match: 12. CDR1 is KGHSH and CDR2 is LQKENI in the germline V gene. This sample is part of a study of blood T cell repertoires in COVID-19. Study information: Whether acute or convalescent, the COVID-19 samples came from the United States, Italy and Spain.

Per the original data handling: Cell counts per sample came from amplifying reference gene primers. Assay: immunoSEQ multiplex PCR; the TCRdb copy retains only in-frame clones and omits some. That table furnishes V, J and clone size, whereas the DNA furnished D and trimming. The sample lists about 71,000 clones; less than 95% were seen once. This TCR came from a woman younger than 30 with acute or convalescent COVID-19. Source material: peripheral blood. The rearrangement uses TRBV18 and TRBJ2-2; 7 bases are shared with TRBD2. CDR3 region: CASSPLTSRGARNTGELFF. In DNA, the CDR3 is TGTGCCAGCTCACCACTGACTAGCCGAGGGGCGAGGAACACCGGGGAGCTGTTTTTT.